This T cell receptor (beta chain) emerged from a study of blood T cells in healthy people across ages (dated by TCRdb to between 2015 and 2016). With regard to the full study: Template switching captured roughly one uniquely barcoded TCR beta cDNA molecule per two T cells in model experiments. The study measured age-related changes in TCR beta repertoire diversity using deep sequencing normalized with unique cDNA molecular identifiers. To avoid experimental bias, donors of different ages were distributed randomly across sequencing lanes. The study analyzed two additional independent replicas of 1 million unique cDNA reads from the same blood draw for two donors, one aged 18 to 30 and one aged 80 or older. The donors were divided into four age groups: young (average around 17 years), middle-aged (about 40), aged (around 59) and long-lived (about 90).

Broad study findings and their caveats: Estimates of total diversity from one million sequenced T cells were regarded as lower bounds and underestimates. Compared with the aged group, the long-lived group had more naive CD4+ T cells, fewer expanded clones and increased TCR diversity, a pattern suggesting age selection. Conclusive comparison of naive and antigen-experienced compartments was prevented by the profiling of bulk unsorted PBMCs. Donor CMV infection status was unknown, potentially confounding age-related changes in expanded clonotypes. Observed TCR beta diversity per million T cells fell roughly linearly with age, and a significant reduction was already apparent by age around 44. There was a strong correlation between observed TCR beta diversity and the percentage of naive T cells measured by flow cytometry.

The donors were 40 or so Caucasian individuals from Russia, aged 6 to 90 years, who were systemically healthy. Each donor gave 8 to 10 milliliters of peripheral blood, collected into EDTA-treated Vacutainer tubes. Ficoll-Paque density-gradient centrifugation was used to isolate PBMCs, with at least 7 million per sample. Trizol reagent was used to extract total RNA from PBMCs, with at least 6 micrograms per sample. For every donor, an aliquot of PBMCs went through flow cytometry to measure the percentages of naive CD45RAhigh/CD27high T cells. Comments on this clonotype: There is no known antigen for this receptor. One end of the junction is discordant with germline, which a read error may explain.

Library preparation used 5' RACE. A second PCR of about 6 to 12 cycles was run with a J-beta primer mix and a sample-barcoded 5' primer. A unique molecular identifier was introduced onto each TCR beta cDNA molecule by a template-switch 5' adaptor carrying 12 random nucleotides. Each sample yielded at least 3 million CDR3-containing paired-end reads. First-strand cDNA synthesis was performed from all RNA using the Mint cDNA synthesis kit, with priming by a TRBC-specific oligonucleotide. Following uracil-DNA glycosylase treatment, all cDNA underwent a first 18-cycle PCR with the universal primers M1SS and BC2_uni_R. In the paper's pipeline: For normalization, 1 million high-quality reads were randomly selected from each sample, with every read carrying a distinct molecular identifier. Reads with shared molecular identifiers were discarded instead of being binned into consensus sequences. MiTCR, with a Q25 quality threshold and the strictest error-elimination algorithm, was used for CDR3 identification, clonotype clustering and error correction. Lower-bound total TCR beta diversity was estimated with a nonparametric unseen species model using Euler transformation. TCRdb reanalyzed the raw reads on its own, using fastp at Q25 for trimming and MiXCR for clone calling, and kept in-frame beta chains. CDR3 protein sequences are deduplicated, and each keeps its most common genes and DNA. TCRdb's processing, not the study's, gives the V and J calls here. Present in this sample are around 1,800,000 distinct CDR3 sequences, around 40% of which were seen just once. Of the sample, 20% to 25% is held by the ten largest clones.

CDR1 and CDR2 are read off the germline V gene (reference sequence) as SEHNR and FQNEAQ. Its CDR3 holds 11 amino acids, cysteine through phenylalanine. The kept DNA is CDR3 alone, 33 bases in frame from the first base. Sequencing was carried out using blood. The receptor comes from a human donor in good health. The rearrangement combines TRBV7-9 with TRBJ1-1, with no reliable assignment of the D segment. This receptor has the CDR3 CAGSLEFEAFF. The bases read TGTGCCGGCAGCTTAGAATTTGAAGCTTTCTTT. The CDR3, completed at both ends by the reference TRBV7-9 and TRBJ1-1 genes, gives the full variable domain DTGVSQNPRHKITKRGQNVTFRCDPISEHNRLYWYRQTLGQGPEFLTYFQNEAQLEKSRLLSDRFSAERPKGSFSTLEIQRTEQGDSAMYLCAGSLEFEAFFGQGTRLTVV.